These 7 T cell receptor beta chains originate from one sample sequenced in a study of shared clonotypes between healthy human individuals. Profiling relied on immunoSEQ multiplex PCR, and the TCRdb table lists in-frame clones only, not all of them. This repertoire shows over 1.5 million clones, 95% to 99% found once; its top ten account for about 0.45%. Sample: naive CD4+ T cells sorted from blood. This sample's subset: CD45RA+ positively selected. Receptor source: a man aged 25 to 45 in good health.

The chain combines TRBV10-1 with TRBJ2-3; D may match TRBD1 or TRBD2 (5 bases each). The CDR3 consists of 15 residues. Germline V gene sequence: CDR1 WNHNN, CDR2 SYGVQD (reference sequence). The V gene lost 11 bases and the J gene lost 3 bases, with 21 bases spanning the gap. This CDR3 reads CAFQGPRGGTDTQYF. CDR3 DNA: TGCGCCTTCCAAGGGCCTCGGGGCGGTACAGATACGCAGTATTTT.

The chain uses TRBV5-4 and TRBJ1-2, with TRBD1 matching 7 bases. The CDR3 contains 15 residues. The V gene's germline CDR1 is SGHNT and CDR2 YYREEE (reference sequence). V lost 1 base and J lost 3; bases outside the gene matches: 6. The CDR3 DNA reads as TGTGCCAGCAGCTTGCAGGGGGGGCTGGACTATGGCTACACCTTC. Protein product: CASSLQGGLDYGYTF.

This chain connects TRBV10-1 to TRBJ2-1, with 8 bases identical to TRBD2. The CDR3 runs 15 residues. Germline loops: CDR1 WNHNN, CDR2 SYGVQD (reference sequence). The junction had 10 bases not matched to a gene; V was cut back by 5 bases and J by 7 bases. CDR3 loop: CASSPGTSSSNEQFF. The CDR3 DNA reads as TGCGCCAGCAGTCCCGGGACTAGTTCATCTAATGAGCAGTTCTTC.

V gene TRBV28 combines with J gene TRBJ1-1; no reliable D call. V dropped 2 bases and J dropped 5 bases, with 12 bases sitting between them. This CDR3 region has 14 residues. The V gene's germline CDR1 is MDHEN and CDR2 SYDVKM. CDR3 in amino acids: CASSLGEVRTEAFF. DNA of the CDR3: TGTGCCAGCAGTTTAGGGGAAGTCCGGACTGAAGCTTTCTTT.

The chain carries TRBV18 and TRBJ1-5; TRBD1 matches 10 bases. The CDR3 runs to 15 residues. Unmatched junction bases numbered 7, after V lost 5 bases and J lost 6 bases. Germline-derived CDR1 and CDR2 are KGHSH and LQKENI. The CDR3 DNA is TGTGCCAGCTCAGCCGGGACAGGGGAGGGTCAGCCCCAGCATTTT. Translation gives CASSAGTGEGQPQHF. The entire variable domain, with the rest obtained from reference TRBV18 and TRBJ1-5, is as follows: NAGVMQNPRHLVRRRGQEARLRCSPMKGHSHVYWYRQLPEEGLKFMVYLQKENIIDESGMPKERFSAEFPKEGPSILRIQQVVRGDSAAYFCASSAGTGEGQPQHFGDGTRLSIL.

V usage is TRBV9 and J usage is TRBJ2-1; weak D call: TRBD2 (6 bases). Germline V gene lookup returns CDR1 SGDLS and CDR2 YYNGEE. V was clipped by 0 bases and J by 6 bases, with 10 bases between them. There are 14 residues in the CDR3. CDR3 loop: CASSVAPSVNEQFF. CDR3 bases: TGTGCCAGCAGCGTAGCCCCTAGCGTCAATGAGCAGTTCTTC.

This chain uses TRBV19 with TRBJ2-3, with 8 bases that match TRBD2. The CDR3 is 15 amino acids. CDR1 and CDR2 from the germline V gene are LNHDA and SQIVND (reference sequence). The V and J ends lost 5 bases and 5 bases, in that order; junction bases with no gene match: 9. In nucleotides, the CDR3 is TGTGCCAGTAGTGGACCGGGACTAGGGGTAGATACGCAGTATTTT. This sequence encodes CASSGPGLGVDTQYF.